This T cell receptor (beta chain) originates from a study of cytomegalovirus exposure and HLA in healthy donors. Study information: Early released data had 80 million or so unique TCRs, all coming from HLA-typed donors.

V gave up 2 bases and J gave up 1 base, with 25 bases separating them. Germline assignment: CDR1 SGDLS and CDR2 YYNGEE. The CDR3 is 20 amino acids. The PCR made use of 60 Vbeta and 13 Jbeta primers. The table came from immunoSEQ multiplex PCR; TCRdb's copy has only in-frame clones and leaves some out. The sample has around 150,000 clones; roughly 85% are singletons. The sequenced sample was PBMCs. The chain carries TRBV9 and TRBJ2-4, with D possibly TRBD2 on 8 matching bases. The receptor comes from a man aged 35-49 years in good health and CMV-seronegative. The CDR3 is CASSVTTVSGGTVAKNIQYF. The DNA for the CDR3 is TGTGCCAGCAGCGTTACTACTGTCTCGGGGGGGACAGTTGCCAAAAACATTCAGTACTTC.